These T cell receptor beta chains were read from a single sample in a study of shared clonotypes between healthy human individuals. Method: immunoSEQ multiplex PCR; TCRdb's copy keeps in-frame clones and lacks some. The sample has 2 million to 3 million clones; approximately 94% are singletons. The sequencing input was naive CD4+ T cells from PBMCs. These TCRs come from a man between 18 and 29 years old in good health. Some clones in this sample may be carry-over from other donors' samples. Both conserved end residues are part of each CDR3. Fields, in order: V gene, J gene, CDR3 protein.

TRBV5-1,TRBJ2-3,CASSLVGLLAGGSADTQYF
TRBV28,TRBJ2-6,CASSLAGANSGANVLTF
TRBV12-5,TRBJ2-5,CASGTHGAGGETQYF
TRBV6-1,TRBJ2-1,CASSDGTGNGNEQFF
TRBV28,TRBJ2-7,CASTRRVSYEQYF
TRBV5-1,TRBJ2-5,CASSLLGSGSSQETQYF
TRBV10-3,TRBJ1-2,CAISLPSAATPVGYTF
TRBV28,TRBJ1-2,CANSGTGVGYTF
TRBV5-4,TRBJ2-5,CASSPPPRGRQETQYF
TRBV9,TRBJ1-6,CASSVDQGVDSPLHF
TRBV6-1,TRBJ2-5,CASRQGGLETQYF
TRBV9,TRBJ1-3,CASSVGGDGNTIYF
TRBV19,TRBJ2-1,CASKTVGTSGGNEQFF
TRBV9,TRBJ2-7,CASSLDLGTVYEQYF
TRBV29-1,TRBJ2-3,CSAASGSTDTQYF
TRBV5-1,TRBJ2-7,CASSLNSFYEQYF
TRBV28,TRBJ1-2,CASSLTGQAYGYTF
TRBV27,TRBJ2-3,CASKGWAGGPVGAQYF